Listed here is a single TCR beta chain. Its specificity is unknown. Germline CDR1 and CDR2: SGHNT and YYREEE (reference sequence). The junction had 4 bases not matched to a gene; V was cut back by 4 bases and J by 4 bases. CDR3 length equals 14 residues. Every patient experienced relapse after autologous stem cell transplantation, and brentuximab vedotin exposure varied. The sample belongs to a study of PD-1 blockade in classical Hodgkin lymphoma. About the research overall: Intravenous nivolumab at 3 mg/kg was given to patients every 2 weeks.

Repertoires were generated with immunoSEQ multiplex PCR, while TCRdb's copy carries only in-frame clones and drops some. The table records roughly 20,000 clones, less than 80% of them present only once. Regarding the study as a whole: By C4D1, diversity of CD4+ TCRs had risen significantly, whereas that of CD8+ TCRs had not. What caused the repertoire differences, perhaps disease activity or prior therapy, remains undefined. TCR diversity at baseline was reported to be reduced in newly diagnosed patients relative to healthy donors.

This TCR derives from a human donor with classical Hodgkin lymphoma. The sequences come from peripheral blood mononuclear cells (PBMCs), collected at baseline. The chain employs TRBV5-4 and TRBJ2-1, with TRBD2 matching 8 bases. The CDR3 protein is CASSGSGSYNEQFF. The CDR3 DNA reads TGTGCCAGCAGCGGAAGCGGGAGTTACAATGAGCAGTTCTTC.